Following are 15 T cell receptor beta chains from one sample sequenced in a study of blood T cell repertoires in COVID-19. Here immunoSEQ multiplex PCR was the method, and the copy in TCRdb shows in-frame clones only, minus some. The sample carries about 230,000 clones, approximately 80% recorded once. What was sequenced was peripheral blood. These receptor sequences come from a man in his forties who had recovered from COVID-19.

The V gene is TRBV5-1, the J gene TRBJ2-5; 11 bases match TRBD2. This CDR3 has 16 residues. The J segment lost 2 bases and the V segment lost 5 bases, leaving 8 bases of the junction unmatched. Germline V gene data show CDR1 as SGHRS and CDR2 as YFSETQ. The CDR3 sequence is CASSLTLAGVQETQYF. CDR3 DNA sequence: TGCGCCAGCAGTCTGACACTAGCGGGGGTGCAAGAGACCCAGTACTTC.

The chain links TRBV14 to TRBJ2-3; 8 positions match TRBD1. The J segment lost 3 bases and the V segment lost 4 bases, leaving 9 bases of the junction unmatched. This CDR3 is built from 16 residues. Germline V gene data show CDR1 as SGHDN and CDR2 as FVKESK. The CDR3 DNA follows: TGTGCCAGCAGCCGAGACAGGGGCGGTTGGACAGATACGCAGTATTTT. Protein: CASSRDRGGWTDTQYF.

CDR3 sequence reads: CASSLDQSVTDTQYF. The CDR3 region has the DNA TGTGCCAGCAGCTTAGACCAGAGCGTCACAGATACGCAGTATTTT. The chain joins TRBV7-8 to TRBJ2-3; D unclear. The V gene's germline CDR1 is SGHVS and CDR2 FQNEAQ. This CDR3 spans 15 amino acids. V lost 1 base, J lost 2 bases, and 10 bases lay in between.

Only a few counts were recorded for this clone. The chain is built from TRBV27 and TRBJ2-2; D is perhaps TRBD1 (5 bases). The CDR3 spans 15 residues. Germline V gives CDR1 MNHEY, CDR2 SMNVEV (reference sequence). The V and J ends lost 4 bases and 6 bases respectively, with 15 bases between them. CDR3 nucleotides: TGTGCCAGCAGTTCCCGGATTTTAGGGGCCGGGGAGCTGTTTTTT. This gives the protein CASSSRILGAGELFF.

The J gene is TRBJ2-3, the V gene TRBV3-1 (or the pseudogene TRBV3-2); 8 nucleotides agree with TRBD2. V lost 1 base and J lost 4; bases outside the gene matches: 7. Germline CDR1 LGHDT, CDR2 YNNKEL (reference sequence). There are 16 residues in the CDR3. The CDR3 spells CASSQVWREVPDTQYF. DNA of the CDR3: TGTGCCAGCAGCCAAGTGTGGCGGGAGGTGCCAGATACGCAGTATTTT.

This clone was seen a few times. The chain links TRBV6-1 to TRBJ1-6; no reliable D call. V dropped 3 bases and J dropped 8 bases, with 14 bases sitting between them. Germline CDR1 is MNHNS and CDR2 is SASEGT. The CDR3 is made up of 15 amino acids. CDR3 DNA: TGTGCCAGCAGTGATATAGTGGGAGTTCATTCACCCCTCCACTTT. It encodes CASSDIVGVHSPLHF.

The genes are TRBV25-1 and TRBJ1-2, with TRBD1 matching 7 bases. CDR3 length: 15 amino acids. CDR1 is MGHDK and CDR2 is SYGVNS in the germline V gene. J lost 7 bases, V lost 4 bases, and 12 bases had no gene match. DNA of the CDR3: TGTGCCAGCAGTGGACAGGGAGGAGGATTTGGTGGCTACACCTTC. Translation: CASSGQGGGFGGYTF.

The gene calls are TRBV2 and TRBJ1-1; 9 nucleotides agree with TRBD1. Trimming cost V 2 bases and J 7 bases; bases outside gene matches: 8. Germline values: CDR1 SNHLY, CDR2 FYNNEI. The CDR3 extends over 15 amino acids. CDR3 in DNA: TGTGCCAGCAGTGAATCCGGGACAGGGATGGGTGAAGCTTTCTTT. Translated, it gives CASSESGTGMGEAFF.

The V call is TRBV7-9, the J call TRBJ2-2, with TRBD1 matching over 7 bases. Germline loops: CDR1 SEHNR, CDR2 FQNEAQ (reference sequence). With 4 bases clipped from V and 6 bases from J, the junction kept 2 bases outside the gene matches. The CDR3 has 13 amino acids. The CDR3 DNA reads TGTGCCAGCAGCTATAGGGGGCCCGGGGAGCTGTTTTTT. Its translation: CASSYRGPGELFF.

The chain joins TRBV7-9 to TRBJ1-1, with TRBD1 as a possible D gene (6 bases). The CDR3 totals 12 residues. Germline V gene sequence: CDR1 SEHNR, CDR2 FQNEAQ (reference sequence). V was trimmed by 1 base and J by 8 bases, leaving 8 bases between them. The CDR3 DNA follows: TGTGCCAGCAGCTTAGGGACAGTGGAAGCTTTCTTT. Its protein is CASSLGTVEAFF.

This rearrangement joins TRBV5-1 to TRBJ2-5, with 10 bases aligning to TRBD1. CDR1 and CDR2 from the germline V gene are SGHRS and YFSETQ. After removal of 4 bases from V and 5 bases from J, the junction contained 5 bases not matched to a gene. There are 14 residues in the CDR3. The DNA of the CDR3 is TGCGCCAGCAGCCCGGGGACAGGGGAGGAGACCCAGTACTTC. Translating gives CASSPGTGEETQYF.

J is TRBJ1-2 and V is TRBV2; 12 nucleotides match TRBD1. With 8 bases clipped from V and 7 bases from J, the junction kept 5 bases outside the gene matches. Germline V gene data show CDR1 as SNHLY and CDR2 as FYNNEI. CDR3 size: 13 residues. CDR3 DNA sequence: TGTGCCAGCCGGGACAGGGGGCCGAGTGGCTACACCTTC. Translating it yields CASRDRGPSGYTF.

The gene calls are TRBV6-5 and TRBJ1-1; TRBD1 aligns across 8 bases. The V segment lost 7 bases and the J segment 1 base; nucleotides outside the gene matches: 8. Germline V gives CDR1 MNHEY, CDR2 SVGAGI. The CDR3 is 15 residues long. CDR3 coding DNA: TGTGCCAGCACCGACGGACAGGGATGGAACACTGAAGCTTTCTTT. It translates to CASTDGQGWNTEAFF.

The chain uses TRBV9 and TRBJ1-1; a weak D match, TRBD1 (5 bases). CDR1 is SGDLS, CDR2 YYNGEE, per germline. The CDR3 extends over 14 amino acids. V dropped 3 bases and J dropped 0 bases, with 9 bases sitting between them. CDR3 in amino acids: CASSAGLMNTEAFF. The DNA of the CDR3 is TGTGCCAGCAGCGCGGGACTGATGAACACTGAAGCTTTCTTT.

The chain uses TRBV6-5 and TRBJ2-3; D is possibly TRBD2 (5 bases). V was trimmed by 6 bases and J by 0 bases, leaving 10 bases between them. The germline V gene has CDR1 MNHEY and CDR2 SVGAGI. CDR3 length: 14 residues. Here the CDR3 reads CASRRELSTDTQYF. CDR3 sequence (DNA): TGTGCCAGCAGGAGGGAGTTGAGCACAGATACGCAGTATTTT.